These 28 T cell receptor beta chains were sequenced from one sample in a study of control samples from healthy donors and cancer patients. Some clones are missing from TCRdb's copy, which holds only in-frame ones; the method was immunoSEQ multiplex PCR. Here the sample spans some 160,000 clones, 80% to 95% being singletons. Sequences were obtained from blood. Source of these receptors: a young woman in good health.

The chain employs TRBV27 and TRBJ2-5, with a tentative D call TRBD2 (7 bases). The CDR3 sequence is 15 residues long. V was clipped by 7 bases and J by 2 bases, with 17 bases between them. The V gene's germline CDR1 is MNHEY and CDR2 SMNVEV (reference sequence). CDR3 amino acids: CASTRGGSGQETQYF. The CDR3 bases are TGTGCCAGCACAAGGGGGGGTTCTGGACAAGAGACCCAGTACTTC.

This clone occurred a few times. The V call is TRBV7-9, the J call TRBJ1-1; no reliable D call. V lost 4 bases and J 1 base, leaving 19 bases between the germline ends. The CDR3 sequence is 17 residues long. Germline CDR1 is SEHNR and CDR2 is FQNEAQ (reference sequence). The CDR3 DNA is TGTGCCAGCAGCTCAACCGTATATGGCAGGCCGAACACTGAAGCTTTCTTT. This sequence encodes CASSSTVYGRPNTEAFF.

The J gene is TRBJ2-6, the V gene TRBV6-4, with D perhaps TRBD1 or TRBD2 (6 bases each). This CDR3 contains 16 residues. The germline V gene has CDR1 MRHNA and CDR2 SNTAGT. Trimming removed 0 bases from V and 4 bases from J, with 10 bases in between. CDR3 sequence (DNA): TGTGCCAGCAGTGACTCAGGGGGGCCCGGGGCCAACGTCCTGACTTTC. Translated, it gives CASSDSGGPGANVLTF.

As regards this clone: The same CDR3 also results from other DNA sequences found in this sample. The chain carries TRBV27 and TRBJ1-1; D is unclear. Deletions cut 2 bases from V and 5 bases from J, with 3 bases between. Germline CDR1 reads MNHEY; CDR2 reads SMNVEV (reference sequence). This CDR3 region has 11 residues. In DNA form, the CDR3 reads TGTGCCAGCAGTTTAGGAACTGAAGCTTTCTTT. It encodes CASSLGTEAFF.

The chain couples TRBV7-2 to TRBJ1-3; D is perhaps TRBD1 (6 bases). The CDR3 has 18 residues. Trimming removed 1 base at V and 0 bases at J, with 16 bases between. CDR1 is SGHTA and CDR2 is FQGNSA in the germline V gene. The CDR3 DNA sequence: TGTGCCAGCAGCTTAGTAGGGGACACTCGTATCTCTGGAAACACCATATATTTT. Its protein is CASSLVGDTRISGNTIYF.

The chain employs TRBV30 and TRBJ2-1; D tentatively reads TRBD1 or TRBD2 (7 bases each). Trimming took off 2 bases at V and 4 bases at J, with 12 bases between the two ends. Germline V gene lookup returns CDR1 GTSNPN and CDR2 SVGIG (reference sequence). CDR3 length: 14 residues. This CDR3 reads CAWSRQGGYNEQFF. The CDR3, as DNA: TGTGCCTGGAGTAGGCAGGGGGGGTACAATGAGCAGTTCTTC.

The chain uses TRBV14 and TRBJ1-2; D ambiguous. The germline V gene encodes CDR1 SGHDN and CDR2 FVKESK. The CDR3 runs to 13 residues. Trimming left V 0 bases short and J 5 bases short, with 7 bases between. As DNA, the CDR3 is TGTGCCAGCAGCCAAGAGGGATATTATGGCTACACCTTC. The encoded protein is CASSQEGYYGYTF. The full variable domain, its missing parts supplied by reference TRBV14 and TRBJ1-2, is EAGVTQFPSHSVIEKGQTVTLRCDPISGHDNLYWYRRVMGKEIKFLLHFVKESKQDESGMPNNRFLAERTGGTYSTLKVQPAELEDSGVYFCASSQEGYYGYTFGSGTRLTVV.

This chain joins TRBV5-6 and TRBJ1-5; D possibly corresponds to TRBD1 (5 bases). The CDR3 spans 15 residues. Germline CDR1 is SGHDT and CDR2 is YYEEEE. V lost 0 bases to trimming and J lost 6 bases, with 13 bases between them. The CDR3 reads CASSLALHGGQPQHF. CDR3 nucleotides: TGTGCCAGCAGCTTGGCCTTACATGGGGGTCAGCCCCAGCATTTT.

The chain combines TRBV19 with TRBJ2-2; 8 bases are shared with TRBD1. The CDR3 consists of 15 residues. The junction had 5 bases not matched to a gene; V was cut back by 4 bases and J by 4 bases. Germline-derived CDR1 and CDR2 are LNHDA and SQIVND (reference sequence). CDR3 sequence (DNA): TGTGCCAGTAGTAGTAGACAGGGGCGCACCGGGGAGCTGTTTTTT. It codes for CASSSRQGRTGELFF.

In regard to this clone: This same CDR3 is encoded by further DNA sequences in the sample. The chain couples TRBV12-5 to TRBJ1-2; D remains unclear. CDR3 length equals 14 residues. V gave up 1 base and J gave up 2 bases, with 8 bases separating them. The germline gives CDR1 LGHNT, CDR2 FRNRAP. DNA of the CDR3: TGTGCTAGTGGTTTGGGGATTTGGAACTATGGCTACACCTTC. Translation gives CASGLGIWNYGYTF.

CDR3 nucleotide sequence: TGCGCCAGCTCCCGGGACTGGGATAATTCACCCCTCCACTTT. This translates into CASSRDWDNSPLHF. V and J are TRBV5-1 and TRBJ1-6; weak D call: TRBD1 (5 bases). CDR3 length: 14 residues. The germline CDR1 and CDR2 sequences are SGHRS and YFSETQ. V was cut by 7 bases and J by 5 bases, with 13 bases left in between.

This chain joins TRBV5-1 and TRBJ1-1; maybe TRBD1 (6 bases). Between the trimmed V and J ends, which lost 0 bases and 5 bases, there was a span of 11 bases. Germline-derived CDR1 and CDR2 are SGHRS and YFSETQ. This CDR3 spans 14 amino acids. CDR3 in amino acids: CASSLGWGRTEAFF. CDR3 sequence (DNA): TGCGCCAGCAGCTTGGGTTGGGGGCGGACTGAAGCTTTCTTT.

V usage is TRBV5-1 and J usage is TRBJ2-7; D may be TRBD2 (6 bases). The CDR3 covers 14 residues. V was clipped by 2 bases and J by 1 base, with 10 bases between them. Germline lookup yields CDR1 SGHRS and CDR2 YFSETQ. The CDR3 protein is CASSLLGGSYEQYF. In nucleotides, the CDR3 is TGCGCCAGCAGCTTATTGGGGGGATCCTACGAGCAGTACTTC. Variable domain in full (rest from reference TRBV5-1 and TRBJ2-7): KAGVTQTPRYLIKTRGQQVTLSCSPISGHRSVSWYQQTPGQGLQFLFEYFSETQRNKGNFPGRFSGRQFSNSRSEMNVSTLELGDSALYLCASSLLGGSYEQYFGPGTRLTVT.

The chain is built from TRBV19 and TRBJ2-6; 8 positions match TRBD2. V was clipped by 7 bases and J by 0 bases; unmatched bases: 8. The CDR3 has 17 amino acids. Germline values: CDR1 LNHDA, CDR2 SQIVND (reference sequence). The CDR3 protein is CASTRTSTNSGANVLTF. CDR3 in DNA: TGTGCCAGTACCCGGACTAGCACGAACTCTGGGGCCAACGTCCTGACTTTC. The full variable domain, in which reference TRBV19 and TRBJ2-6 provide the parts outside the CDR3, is DGGITQSPKYLFRKEGQNVTLSCEQNLNHDAMYWYRQDPGQGLRLIYYSQIVNDFQKGDIAEGYSVSREKKESFPLTVTSAQKNPTAFYLCASTRTSTNSGANVLTFGAGSRLTVL.

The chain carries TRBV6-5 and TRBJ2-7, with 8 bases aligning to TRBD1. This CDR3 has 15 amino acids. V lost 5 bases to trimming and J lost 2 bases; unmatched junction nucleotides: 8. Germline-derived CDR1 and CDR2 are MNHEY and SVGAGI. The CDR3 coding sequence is TGTGCCAGCAGTCGGGACAGGTGGGGGACCTACGAGCAGTACTTC. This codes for CASSRDRWGTYEQYF.

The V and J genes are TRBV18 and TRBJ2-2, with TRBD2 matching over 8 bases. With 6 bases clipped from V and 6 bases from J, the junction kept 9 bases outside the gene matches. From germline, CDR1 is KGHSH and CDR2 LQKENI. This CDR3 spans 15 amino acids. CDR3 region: CASSLFAGGSGELFF. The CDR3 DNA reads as TGTGCCAGCTCCCTTTTTGCGGGAGGCTCCGGGGAGCTGTTTTTT.

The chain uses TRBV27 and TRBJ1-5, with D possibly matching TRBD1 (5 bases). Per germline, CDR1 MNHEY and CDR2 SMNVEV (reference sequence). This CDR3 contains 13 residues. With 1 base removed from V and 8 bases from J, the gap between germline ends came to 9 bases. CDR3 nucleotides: TGTGCCAGCAGTTTATTGAGGGGAGAGCCCCAGCATTTT. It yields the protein CASSLLRGEPQHF.

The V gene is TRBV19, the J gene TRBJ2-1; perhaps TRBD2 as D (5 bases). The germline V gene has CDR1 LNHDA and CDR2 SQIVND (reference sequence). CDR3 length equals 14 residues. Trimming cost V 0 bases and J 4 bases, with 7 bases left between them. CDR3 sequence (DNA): TGTGCCAGTAGTATAGAGGAGGAGTACAATGAGCAGTTCTTC. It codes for CASSIEEEYNEQFF.

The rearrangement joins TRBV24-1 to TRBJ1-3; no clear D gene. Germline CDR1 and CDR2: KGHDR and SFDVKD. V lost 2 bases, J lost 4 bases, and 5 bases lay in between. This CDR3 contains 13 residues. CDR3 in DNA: TGTGCCACCAGTGATTCGGGGGGAAACACCATATATTTT. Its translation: CATSDSGGNTIYF.

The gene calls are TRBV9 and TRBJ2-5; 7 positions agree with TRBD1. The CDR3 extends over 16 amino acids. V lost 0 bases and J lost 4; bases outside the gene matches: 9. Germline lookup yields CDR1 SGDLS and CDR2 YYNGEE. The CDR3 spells CASSVGGQGETETQYF. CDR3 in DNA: TGTGCCAGCAGCGTAGGGGGCCAGGGGGAGACAGAGACCCAGTACTTC. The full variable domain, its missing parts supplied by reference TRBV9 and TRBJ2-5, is DSGVTQTPKHLITATGQRVTLRCSPRSGDLSVYWYQQSLDQGLQFLIQYYNGEERAKGNILERFSAQQFPDLHSELNLSSLELGDSALYFCASSVGGQGETETQYFGPGTRLLVL.

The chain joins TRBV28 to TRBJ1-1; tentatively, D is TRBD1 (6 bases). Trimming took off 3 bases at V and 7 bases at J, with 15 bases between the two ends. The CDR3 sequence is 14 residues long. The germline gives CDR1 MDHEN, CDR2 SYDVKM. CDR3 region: CASSLDSDRIEAFF. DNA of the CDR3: TGTGCCAGCAGTTTGGATTCCGACAGGATTGAAGCTTTCTTT.

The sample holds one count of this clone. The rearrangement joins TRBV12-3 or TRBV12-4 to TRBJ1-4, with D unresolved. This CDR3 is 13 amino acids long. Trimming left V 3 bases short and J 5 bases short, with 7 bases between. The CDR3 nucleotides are TGTGCCAGCAGTTTCCGGCAGAATGAAAAACTGTTTTTT. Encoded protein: CASSFRQNEKLFF.

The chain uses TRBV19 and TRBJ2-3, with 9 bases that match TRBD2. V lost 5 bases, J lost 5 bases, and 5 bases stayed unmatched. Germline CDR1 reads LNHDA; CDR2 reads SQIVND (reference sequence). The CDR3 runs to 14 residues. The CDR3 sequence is CASSSRTSVDTQYF. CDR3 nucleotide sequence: TGTGCCAGTAGTTCCCGGACTAGCGTAGATACGCAGTATTTT.

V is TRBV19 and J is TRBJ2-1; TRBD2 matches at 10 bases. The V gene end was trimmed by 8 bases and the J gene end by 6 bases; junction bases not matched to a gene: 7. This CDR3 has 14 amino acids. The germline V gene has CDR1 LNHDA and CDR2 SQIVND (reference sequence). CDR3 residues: CASSVLAGANEQFF. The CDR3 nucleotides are TGTGCCAGTTCGGTCCTAGCGGGGGCCAATGAGCAGTTCTTC.

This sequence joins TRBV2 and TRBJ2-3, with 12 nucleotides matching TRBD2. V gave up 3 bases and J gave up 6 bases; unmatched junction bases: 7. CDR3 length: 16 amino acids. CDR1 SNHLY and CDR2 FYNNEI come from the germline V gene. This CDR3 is CASSDRTSGAGDTQYF. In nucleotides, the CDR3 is TGTGCCAGCAGTGACAGGACTAGCGGGGCGGGGGATACGCAGTATTTT.

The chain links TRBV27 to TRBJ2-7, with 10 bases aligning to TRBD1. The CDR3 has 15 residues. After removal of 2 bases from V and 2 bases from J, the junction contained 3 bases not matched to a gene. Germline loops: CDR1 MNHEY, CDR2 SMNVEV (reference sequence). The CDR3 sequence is CASSLRQGAAYEQYF. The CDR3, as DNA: TGTGCCAGCAGTTTAAGACAGGGGGCCGCCTACGAGCAGTACTTC.

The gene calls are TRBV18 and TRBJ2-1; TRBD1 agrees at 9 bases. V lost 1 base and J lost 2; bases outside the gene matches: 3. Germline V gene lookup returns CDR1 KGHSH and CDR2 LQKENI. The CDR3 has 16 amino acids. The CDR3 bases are TGTGCCAGCTCACCACGGGGACAGGGAACCTACAATGAGCAGTTCTTC. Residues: CASSPRGQGTYNEQFF.

The CDR3 here is CATSDYGRGRGGTGELFF. In DNA form, the CDR3 reads TGTGCCACCAGTGATTATGGCAGGGGGCGCGGAGGAACCGGGGAGCTGTTTTTT. The rearrangement joins TRBV24-1 to TRBJ2-2, with TRBD1 matching 8 bases. The ends lost 2 bases at V and 5 bases at J; junction bases unmatched: 12. This CDR3 contains 18 residues. Germline V gene sequence: CDR1 KGHDR, CDR2 SFDVKD.